The 6 T cell receptor beta chains in this list originate from one sample, sequenced in a study of blood T cell repertoires in COVID-19. Data came from immunoSEQ multiplex PCR; TCRdb stores just in-frame clones and leaves some out. This sample has 30,000 to 40,000 clones, with roughly three quarters found just once. The sample was peripheral blood. The receptors shown here come from a human donor in a cohort sampled during active COVID-19.

This clone showed up just a few times. J is TRBJ1-6 and V is TRBV10-3; maybe TRBD1 (5 bases). The CDR3 has 13 residues. From germline, CDR1 is ENHRY and CDR2 SYGVKD. V shed 10 bases and J shed 9 bases, with 16 bases lying between them. The CDR3: CATSGGRASPLHF. For the CDR3, the DNA is TGTGCCACCAGCGGGGGAAGGGCTTCACCCCTCCACTTT.

The chain links TRBV5-4 to TRBJ2-5, with 8 positions matching TRBD1. V shed 4 bases and J 5 bases; nucleotides not matched to a gene: 7. The CDR3 has 14 amino acids. The V gene's germline CDR1 is SGHNT and CDR2 YYREEE (reference sequence). This CDR3 reads CASSQRTGSETQYF. For the CDR3, the DNA is TGTGCCAGCAGCCAACGGACAGGGAGTGAGACCCAGTACTTC.

The V gene is TRBV9, the J gene TRBJ2-1, with 10 bases matching TRBD2. The CDR3 length is 15 residues. J was trimmed by 6 bases and V by 3 bases; bases with no gene match: 6. CDR1 is SGDLS and CDR2 is YYNGEE in the germline V gene. CDR3: CASSAGTSAPNEQFF. The CDR3 nucleotides are TGTGCCAGCAGCGCTGGGACTAGCGCCCCCAATGAGCAGTTCTTC.

The chain links TRBV12-3 or TRBV12-4 to TRBJ2-7; 12 nucleotides line up with TRBD1. With 8 bases clipped from V and 9 bases from J, the junction kept 8 bases outside the gene matches. The CDR3 consists of 13 residues. DNA of the CDR3: TGTGCCAGCTCAGCCGGGACAGGGGGCGTGCAGTACTTC. Residues: CASSAGTGGVQYF.

The V call is TRBV4-3, the J call TRBJ1-2, with a weak D call TRBD1 (5 bases). This CDR3 has 14 amino acids. The germline V gene encodes CDR1 LGHNA and CDR2 YSLEER. Trimming removed 4 bases from V and 3 bases from J, with 12 bases in between. The CDR3 nucleotides read TGCGCCAGCAGCCGCGCTTTGACAGACTATGGCTACACCTTC. This codes for CASSRALTDYGYTF.

The V and J genes are TRBV5-1 and TRBJ2-5; 7 bases are shared with TRBD2. J gave up 0 bases and V 6 bases, and 8 bases lay outside the gene matches. This CDR3 is built from 15 residues. The germline gives CDR1 SGHRS, CDR2 YFSETQ. CDR3 sequence: CASTSYGGYQETQYF. CDR3 nucleotides: TGCGCCAGCACTTCTTACGGGGGGTACCAAGAGACCCAGTACTTC.